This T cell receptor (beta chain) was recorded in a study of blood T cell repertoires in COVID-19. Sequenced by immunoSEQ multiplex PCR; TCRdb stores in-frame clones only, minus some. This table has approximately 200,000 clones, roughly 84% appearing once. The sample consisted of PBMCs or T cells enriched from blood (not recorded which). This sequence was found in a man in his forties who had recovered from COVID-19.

CDR3 region: CASSFRTSEKLFF. The CDR3 region has the DNA TGTGCCAGCAGCTTCCGGACATCAGAAAAACTGTTTTTT. The chain carries TRBV3-1 (or the pseudogene TRBV3-2) and TRBJ1-4, with D perhaps matching TRBD1 (5 bases). V was cut by 5 bases and J by 8 bases, with 12 bases left in between. This CDR3 is built from 13 residues. Germline CDR1 and CDR2: LGHDT and YNNKEL (reference sequence).